This T cell receptor beta chain was identified during a study of T cell repertoires in cytomegalovirus infection. Study summary: It was the public TCR beta signatures that indicated both CMV infection and matching HLA type.

The study, taken as a whole, reports: CMV-specific TCR beta clonotypes restricted by HLA-C were the ones dominating the ex vivo response.

Germline V CDR1 and CDR2: MNHEY, SMNVEV (reference sequence). V shed 5 bases and J shed 6 bases, with 16 bases lying between them. This CDR3 has 14 amino acids. Points on this clonotype: What it binds is unknown.

TCRdb re-called the reads through MiXCR, storing one row per CDR3 protein. The table shows some 940,000 distinct CDR3 sequences, with approximately 33% occurring only once. This TCR was recovered from a human donor in good health (CMV status not recorded). Some clones in this sample may be carry-over from other donors' samples. Sequenced material: cultured CD8+ T cells from PBMCs, taken from culture after CMV antigen stimulation. The chain carries TRBV27 and TRBJ1-1, with TRBD1 as a possible D gene (6 bases). The CDR3 loop is CASSPLRTDPEAFF. The CDR3 bases are TGTGCCAGCAGTCCACTCAGGACAGATCCTGAAGCTTTCTTT.